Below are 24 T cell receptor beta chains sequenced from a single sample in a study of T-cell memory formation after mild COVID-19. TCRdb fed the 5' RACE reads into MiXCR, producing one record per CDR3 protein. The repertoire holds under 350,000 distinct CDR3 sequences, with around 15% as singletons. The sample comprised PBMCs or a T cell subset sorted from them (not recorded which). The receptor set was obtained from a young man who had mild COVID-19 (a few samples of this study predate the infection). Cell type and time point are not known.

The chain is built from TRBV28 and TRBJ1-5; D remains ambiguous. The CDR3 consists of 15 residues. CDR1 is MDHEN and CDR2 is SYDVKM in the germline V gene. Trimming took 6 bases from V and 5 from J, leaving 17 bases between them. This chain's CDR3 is CASSWAGRSDQPQHF. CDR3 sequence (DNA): TGTGCCAGCAGCTGGGCCGGGAGGAGTGATCAGCCCCAGCATTTT.

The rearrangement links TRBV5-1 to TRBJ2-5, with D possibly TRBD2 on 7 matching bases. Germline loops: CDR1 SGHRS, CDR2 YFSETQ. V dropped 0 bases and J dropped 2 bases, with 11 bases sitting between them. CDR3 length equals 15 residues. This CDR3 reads CASSLEGGGQETQYF. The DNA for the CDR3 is TGCGCCAGCAGCTTGGAAGGGGGAGGGCAAGAGACCCAGTACTTC. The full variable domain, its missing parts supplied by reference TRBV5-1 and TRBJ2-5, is KAGVTQTPRYLIKTRGQQVTLSCSPISGHRSVSWYQQTPGQGLQFLFEYFSETQRNKGNFPGRFSGRQFSNSRSEMNVSTLELGDSALYLCASSLEGGGQETQYFGPGTRLLVL.

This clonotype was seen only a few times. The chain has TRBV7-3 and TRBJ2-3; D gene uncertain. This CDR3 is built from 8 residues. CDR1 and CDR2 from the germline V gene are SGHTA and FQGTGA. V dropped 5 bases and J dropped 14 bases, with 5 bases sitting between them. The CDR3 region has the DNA TGTGCCAGCAGCCGTACGTATTTT. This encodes CASSRTYF.

CDR3: CASSLDRGVAKNIQYF. In DNA, the CDR3 is TGCGCCAGCAGCTTGGATCGTGGAGTAGCCAAAAACATTCAGTACTTC. This chain uses TRBV5-1 with TRBJ2-4; D is unclear. Germline V gene sequence: CDR1 SGHRS, CDR2 YFSETQ. Trimming left V 0 bases short and J 0 bases short, with 10 bases between. The CDR3 sequence is 16 residues long.

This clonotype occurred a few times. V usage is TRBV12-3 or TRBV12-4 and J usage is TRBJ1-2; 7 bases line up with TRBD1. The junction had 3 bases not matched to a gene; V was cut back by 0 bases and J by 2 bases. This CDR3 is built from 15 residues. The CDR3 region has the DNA TGTGCCAGCAGTTTAGCCTCGACAGGGAACTATGGCTACACCTTC. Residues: CASSLASTGNYGYTF.

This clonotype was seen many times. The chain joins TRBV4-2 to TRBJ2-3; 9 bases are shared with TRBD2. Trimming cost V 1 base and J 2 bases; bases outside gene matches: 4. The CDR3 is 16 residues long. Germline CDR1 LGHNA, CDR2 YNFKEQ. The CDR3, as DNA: TGTGCCAGCAGCCAAGCGGGACTAGCCCCCACAGATACGCAGTATTTT. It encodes CASSQAGLAPTDTQYF.

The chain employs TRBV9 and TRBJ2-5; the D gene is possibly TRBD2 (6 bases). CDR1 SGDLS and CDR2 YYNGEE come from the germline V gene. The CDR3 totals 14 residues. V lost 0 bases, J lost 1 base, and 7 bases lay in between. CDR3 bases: TGTGCCAGCAGCGTAGGGGGGGTCCAAGAGACCCAGTACTTC. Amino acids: CASSVGGVQETQYF.

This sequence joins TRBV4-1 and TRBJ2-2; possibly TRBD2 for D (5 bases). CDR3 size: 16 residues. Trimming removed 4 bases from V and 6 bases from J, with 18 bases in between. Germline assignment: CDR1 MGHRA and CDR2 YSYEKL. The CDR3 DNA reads TGCGCCAGCAGCCTGACGCCAGCGGCTAACCCCGGGGAGCTGTTTTTT. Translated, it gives CASSLTPAANPGELFF.

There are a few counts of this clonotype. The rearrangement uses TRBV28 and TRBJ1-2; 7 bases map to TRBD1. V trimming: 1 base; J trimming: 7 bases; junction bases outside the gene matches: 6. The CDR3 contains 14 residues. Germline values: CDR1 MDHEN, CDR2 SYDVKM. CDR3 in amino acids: CASSLYPGGGGYTF. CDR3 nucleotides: TGTGCCAGCAGTTTATACCCAGGGGGGGGTGGCTACACCTTC.

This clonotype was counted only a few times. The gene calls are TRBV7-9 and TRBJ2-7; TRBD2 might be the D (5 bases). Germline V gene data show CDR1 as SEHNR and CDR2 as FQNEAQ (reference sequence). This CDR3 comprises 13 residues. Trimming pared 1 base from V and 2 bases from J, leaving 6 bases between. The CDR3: CASSLDGTYEQYF. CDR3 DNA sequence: TGTGCCAGCAGCTTAGACGGGACCTACGAGCAGTACTTC.

The CDR3 nucleotides are TGTGCCAGCAGCCCTCTGCTCGGCCGGAACAATGAGCAGTTCTTC. Its translation: CASSPLLGRNNEQFF. The genes are TRBV3-1 and TRBJ2-1; D is unresolved. The CDR3 runs 15 residues. V gave up 4 bases and J gave up 5 bases, with 15 bases separating them. The germline gives CDR1 LGHDT, CDR2 YNNKEL (reference sequence).

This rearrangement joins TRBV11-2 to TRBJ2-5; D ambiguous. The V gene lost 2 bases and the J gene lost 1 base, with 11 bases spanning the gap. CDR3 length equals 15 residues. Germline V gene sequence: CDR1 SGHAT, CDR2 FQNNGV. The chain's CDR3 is CASSLMAGVQETQYF. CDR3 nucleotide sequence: TGTGCCAGCAGCTTAATGGCCGGTGTCCAAGAGACCCAGTACTTC.

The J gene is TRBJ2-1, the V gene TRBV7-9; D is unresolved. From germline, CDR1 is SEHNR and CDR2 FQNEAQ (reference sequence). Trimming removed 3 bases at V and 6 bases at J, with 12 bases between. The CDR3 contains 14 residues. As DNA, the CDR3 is TGTGCCAGCAGCTTTTTCGAGGAAACCAATGAGCAGTTCTTC. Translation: CASSFFEETNEQFF.

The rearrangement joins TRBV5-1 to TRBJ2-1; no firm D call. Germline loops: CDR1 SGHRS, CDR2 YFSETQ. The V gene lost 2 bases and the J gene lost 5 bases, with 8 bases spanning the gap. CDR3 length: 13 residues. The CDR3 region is CASSFWRDNEQFF. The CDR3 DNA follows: TGCGCCAGCAGCTTTTGGCGCGACAATGAGCAGTTCTTC.

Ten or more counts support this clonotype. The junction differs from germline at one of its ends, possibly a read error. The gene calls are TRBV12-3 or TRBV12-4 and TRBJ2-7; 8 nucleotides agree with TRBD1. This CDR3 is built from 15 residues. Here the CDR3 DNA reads TGTGCCAGCAGATTAGGACAGGGATATATGGACGAGCAGTACTTC. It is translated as CASRLGQGYMDEQYF.

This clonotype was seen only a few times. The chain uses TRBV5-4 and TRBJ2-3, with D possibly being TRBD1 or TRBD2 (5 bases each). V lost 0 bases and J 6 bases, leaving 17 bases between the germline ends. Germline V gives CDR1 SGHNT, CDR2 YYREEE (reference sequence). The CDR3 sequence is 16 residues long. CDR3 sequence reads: CASSLVASRASDTQYF. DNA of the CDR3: TGTGCCAGCAGCTTGGTGGCTAGCAGGGCTTCGGATACGCAGTATTTT.

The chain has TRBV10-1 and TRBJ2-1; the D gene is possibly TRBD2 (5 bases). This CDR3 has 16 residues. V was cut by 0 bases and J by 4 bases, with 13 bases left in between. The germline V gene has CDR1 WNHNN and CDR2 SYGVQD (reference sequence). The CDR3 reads CASSESSGRRYNEQFF. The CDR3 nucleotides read TGCGCCAGCAGTGAGTCGAGCGGCAGAAGGTACAATGAGCAGTTCTTC.

The CDR3 coding sequence is TGCGCCAGCAGCTTGGGACAGGGGGCTGGGGAGACCCAGTACTTC. This encodes CASSLGQGAGETQYF. The chain uses TRBV5-1 and TRBJ2-5, with 10 nucleotides matching TRBD1. Germline values: CDR1 SGHRS, CDR2 YFSETQ. This CDR3 comprises 15 residues. With 0 bases clipped from V and 5 bases from J, the junction kept 4 bases outside the gene matches.

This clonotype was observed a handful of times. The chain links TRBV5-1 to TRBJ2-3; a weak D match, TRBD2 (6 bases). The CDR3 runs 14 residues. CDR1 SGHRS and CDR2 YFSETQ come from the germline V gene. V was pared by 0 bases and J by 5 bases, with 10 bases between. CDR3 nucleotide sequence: TGCGCCAGCAGCTTGGCCCCGGGAGTAGATACGCAGTATTTT. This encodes CASSLAPGVDTQYF.

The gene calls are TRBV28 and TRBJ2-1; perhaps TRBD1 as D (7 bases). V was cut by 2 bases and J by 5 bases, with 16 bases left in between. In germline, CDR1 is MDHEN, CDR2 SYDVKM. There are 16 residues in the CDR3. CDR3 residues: CASSLVGQGEDNEQFF. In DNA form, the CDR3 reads TGTGCCAGCAGTTTAGTCGGCCAGGGGGAGGACAATGAGCAGTTCTTC. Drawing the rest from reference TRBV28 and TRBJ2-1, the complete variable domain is DVKVTQSSRYLVKRTGEKVFLECVQDMDHENMFWYRQDPGLGLRLIYFSYDVKMKEKGDIPEGYSVSREKKERFSLILESASTNQTSMYLCASSLVGQGEDNEQFFGPGTRLTVL.

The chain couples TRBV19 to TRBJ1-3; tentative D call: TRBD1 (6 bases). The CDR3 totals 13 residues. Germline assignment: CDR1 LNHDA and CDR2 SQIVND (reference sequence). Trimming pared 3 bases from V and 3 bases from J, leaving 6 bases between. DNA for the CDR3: TGTGCCAGTAGTATGGACAGTGGAAACACCATATATTTT. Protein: CASSMDSGNTIYF.

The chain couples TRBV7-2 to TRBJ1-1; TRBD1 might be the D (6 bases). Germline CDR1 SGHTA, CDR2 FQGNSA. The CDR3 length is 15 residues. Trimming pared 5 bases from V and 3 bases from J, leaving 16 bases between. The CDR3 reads CASSPRRTEDTEAFF. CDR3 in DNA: TGTGCCAGCAGCCCCAGAAGGACAGAAGACACTGAAGCTTTCTTT.

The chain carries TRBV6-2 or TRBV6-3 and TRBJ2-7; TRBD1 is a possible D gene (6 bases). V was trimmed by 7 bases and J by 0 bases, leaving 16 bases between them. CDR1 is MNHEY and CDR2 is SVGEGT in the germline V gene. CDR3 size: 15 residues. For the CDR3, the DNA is TGTGCCAGCAAAAGGGGGACGGCTCACTCCTACGAGCAGTACGTC. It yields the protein CASKRGTAHSYEQYV.

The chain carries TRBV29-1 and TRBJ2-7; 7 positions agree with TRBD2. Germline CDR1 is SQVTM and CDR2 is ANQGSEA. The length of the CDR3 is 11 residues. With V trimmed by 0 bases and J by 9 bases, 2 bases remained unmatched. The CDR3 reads CSVEDRGVQYF. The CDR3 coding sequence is TGCAGCGTTGAAGATCGGGGGGTGCAGTACTTC.